This T cell receptor (beta chain) was identified during a study of blood T cell repertoires in COVID-19. Study-level information: From the United States, Italy and Spain came samples of acute and convalescent COVID-19. The cDNA or gDNA used as material had been derived from T cells, B-cell-depleted T cells, or PBMCs.

In the original processing: The authors estimated nucleated cell counts from reference gene primer amplification. Produced via immunoSEQ multiplex PCR; TCRdb's table is partial and in-frame only. For V, J and clone size, that table is used; D and trimming come from the DNA. The repertoire holds more than 65,000 clones, approximately 83% seen once, with 6.9% in the top ten. V was cut by 4 bases and J by 1 base, with 7 bases left in between. The CDR3 totals 13 residues. Germline V gives CDR1 MNHEY, CDR2 SMNVEV (reference sequence). This TCR derives from a man in his thirties or forties with COVID-19, enrolled during active disease. Specimen: peripheral blood. The rearrangement uses TRBV27 and TRBJ1-1; unclear D gene. For the CDR3, the DNA is TGTGCCAGCAGTTGGCGGGAGAACACTGAAGCTTTCTTT. Translated, it gives CASSWRENTEAFF.